This T cell receptor (beta chain) was obtained from a study of blood T cell repertoires in COVID-19. The overall study: Collection of acute and convalescent COVID-19 samples took place in the United States, Italy and Spain.

In the original analysis: Cell counts per sample came from amplifying reference gene primers. Method: immunoSEQ multiplex PCR; TCRdb's copy keeps in-frame clones and lacks some. The V and J calls and clone size were taken over from that table, and D and trimming were inferred from the DNA. Of about 310,000 clones in the sample, about 89% were seen once. The CDR3 extends over 16 amino acids. V dropped 2 bases and J dropped 5 bases, with 21 bases sitting between them. CDR1 is GTSNPN and CDR2 is SVGIG in the germline V gene (reference sequence). This TCR came from a woman aged 45-59 years who had recovered from COVID-19. Sequenced material: peripheral blood. The rearrangement links TRBV30 to TRBJ1-2, with D possibly being TRBD1 (6 bases). The CDR3 DNA reads TGTGCCTGGAGTCCGACCGGGACACCTAATGCGTATGGCTACACCTTC. Translation gives CAWSPTGTPNAYGYTF.